Listed here are 3 T cell receptor beta chains from one sample, sequenced in a study of T cells in narcolepsy. Only in-frame clones appear in the TCRdb table, and some are missing; sequencing was by immunoSEQ multiplex PCR. The table records over 15,000 clones, about 85% of them present only once. Sequenced material: memory (CD45RA-) CD4+ T cells from blood. These receptors were collected from a human donor in good health.

This clone showed up just once. The V call is TRBV6-1, the J call TRBJ2-2; D is perhaps TRBD2 (6 bases). V lost 4 bases, J lost 1 base, and 7 bases lay in between. The CDR3 runs to 14 residues. The V gene's germline CDR1 is MNHNS and CDR2 SASEGT. The CDR3, as DNA: TGTGCCAGCAGTGGGGGACTGAACACCGGGGAGCTGTTTTTT. It yields the protein CASSGGLNTGELFF.

This chain links TRBV5-1 with TRBJ2-7; TRBD1 agrees at 8 bases. J was trimmed by 1 base and V by 2 bases; bases with no gene match: 2. CDR3 length equals 14 residues. Per the germline V gene, CDR1 is SGHRS and CDR2 is YFSETQ. CDR3 sequence (DNA): TGCGCCAGCAGCTTTCAGGGGGCTTCCTACGAGCAGTACTTC. It codes for CASSFQGASYEQYF.

The CDR3 region is CASSDPQPQHF. CDR3 bases: TGTGCCAGCAGTGACCCCCAGCCCCAGCATTTT. This chain joins TRBV2 and TRBJ1-5; D call uncertain. The germline V and J ends were trimmed by 3 bases and 7 bases, with 4 bases remaining between them. This CDR3 is 11 amino acids long. Germline V gene lookup returns CDR1 SNHLY and CDR2 FYNNEI. The variable domain in full, with the rest retrieved from reference TRBV2 and TRBJ1-5, is EPEVTQTPSHQVTQMGQEVILRCVPISNHLYFYWYRQILGQKVEFLVSFYNNEISEKSEIFDDQFSVERPDGSNFTLKIRSTKLEDSAMYFCASSDPQPQHFGDGTRLSIL.